The next 32 T cell receptor beta chains were all read from a single sample in a study of blood T cell repertoires in COVID-19. The protocol was immunoSEQ multiplex PCR, while the TCRdb copy is restricted to in-frame clones and leaves out a portion. The sample records tens of thousands of clones, 90% being singletons. Sequenced input: peripheral blood. These receptors all come from a human donor in a cohort sampled during active COVID-19.

This clone was picked up one time. The chain recombines TRBV2 with TRBJ1-1; a weak D match, TRBD1 (5 bases). The germline CDR1 and CDR2 sequences are SNHLY and FYNNEI. Trimming cost V 5 bases and J 3 bases, with 13 bases left between them. The CDR3 is made up of 14 amino acids. CDR3 sequence reads: CASSLTPGDTEAFF. Written as DNA, the CDR3 is TGTGCCAGCAGTTTAACGCCGGGGGACACTGAAGCTTTCTTT.

The V call is TRBV3-1 (or the pseudogene TRBV3-2), the J call TRBJ1-1; 8 bases align to TRBD1. This CDR3 is built from 15 residues. The junction had 6 bases not matched to a gene; V was cut back by 6 bases and J by 0 bases. The germline CDR1 and CDR2 sequences are LGHDT and YNNKEL (reference sequence). This CDR3 reads CASRRTGPMNTEAFF. The CDR3 DNA follows: TGTGCCAGCAGACGGACAGGGCCTATGAACACTGAAGCTTTCTTT.

V usage is TRBV3-1 (or the pseudogene TRBV3-2) and J usage is TRBJ1-1, with D possibly TRBD1 on 5 matching bases. From germline, CDR1 is LGHDT and CDR2 YNNKEL (reference sequence). V was cut by 6 bases and J by 3 bases, with 14 bases left in between. The CDR3 spans 14 residues. CDR3: CASRPSDSDTEAFF. DNA of the CDR3: TGTGCCAGCAGACCCAGCGACAGTGACACTGAAGCTTTCTTT.

The chain employs TRBV3-1 (or the pseudogene TRBV3-2) and TRBJ2-7, with 11 bases lining up with TRBD2. The length of the CDR3 is 14 residues. Germline V gives CDR1 LGHDT, CDR2 YNNKEL (reference sequence). V shed 7 bases and J 7 bases; nucleotides not matched to a gene: 9. The CDR3 region is CASTSGSGRGEQYF. CDR3 in DNA: TGTGCCAGCACCTCGGGTAGCGGGAGGGGGGAGCAGTACTTC.

The chain is built from TRBV18 and TRBJ1-3; no firm D call. V was shortened by 0 bases and J by 4 bases, with 19 bases between the two germline ends. The germline V gene encodes CDR1 KGHSH and CDR2 LQKENI. The CDR3 totals 18 residues. The CDR3 sequence: CASSPPGVRGGEGNTIYF. The CDR3 DNA sequence: TGTGCCAGCTCACCACCGGGAGTCCGGGGAGGAGAGGGAAACACCATATATTTT.

The rearrangement links TRBV21-1 to TRBJ2-3; TRBD2 is taken as the D call from the table, unchecked against the DNA. TRBV21-1 is given as a pseudogene. There are 14 residues in the CDR3. In DNA form, the CDR3 reads TGTGCCAGCCTTCGGACTAGCGGACAAGATACGCAGTATTTT. Amino acid sequence: CASLRTSGQDTQYF.

The chain recombines TRBV7-2 with TRBJ2-1; D possibly corresponds to TRBD2 (5 bases). V was cut by 2 bases and J by 10 bases, with 12 bases left in between. The CDR3 loop spans 13 amino acids. The germline V gene has CDR1 SGHTA and CDR2 FQGNSA. The CDR3 here is CASSLPRPGEQFF. CDR3 nucleotides: TGTGCCAGCAGCTTACCTCGACCGGGAGAGCAGTTCTTC.

This chain joins TRBV28 and TRBJ2-6, with 8 nucleotides matching TRBD2. The J segment lost 0 bases and the V segment lost 8 bases, leaving 6 bases of the junction unmatched. CDR1 is MDHEN, CDR2 SYDVKM, per germline. The CDR3 consists of 16 residues. CDR3: CASCAGGGSGANVLTF. CDR3 nucleotides: TGTGCCAGCTGCGCGGGAGGTGGCTCTGGGGCCAACGTCCTGACTTTC.

This sequence joins TRBV11-2 and TRBJ1-1, with a possible D match to TRBD1 (5 bases). Per the germline V gene, CDR1 is SGHAT and CDR2 is FQNNGV. The CDR3 consists of 14 residues. The ends were cut back, 5 bases at V and 1 base at J, with 11 bases in the middle. CDR3 region: CASSLRVTNTEAFF. CDR3 in DNA: TGTGCCAGCAGCCTCAGGGTAACGAACACTGAAGCTTTCTTT.

The V call is TRBV7-6, the J call TRBJ1-1; D not certain. Trimming cost V 2 bases and J 8 bases, with 9 bases left between them. The V gene's germline CDR1 is SGHVS and CDR2 FNYEAQ. The length of the CDR3 is 12 residues. DNA for the CDR3: TGTGCCAGCAGCTTAAGTCGAGGGGAAGCTTTCTTT. It specifies CASSLSRGEAFF.

This chain uses TRBV10-3 with TRBJ1-6, with D hard to call. Germline V gene lookup returns CDR1 ENHRY and CDR2 SYGVKD. This CDR3 has 13 amino acids. Between the trimmed V and J ends, which lost 10 bases and 7 bases, there was a span of 14 bases. The chain's CDR3 is CASGTGFNSPLHF. CDR3 DNA: TGTGCCAGCGGAACGGGGTTCAATTCACCCCTCCACTTT.

The chain couples TRBV5-8 to TRBJ2-5; D is possibly TRBD1 (6 bases). Trimming took off 2 bases at V and 0 bases at J, with 11 bases between the two ends. Per germline, CDR1 SGHTS and CDR2 YDEGEE. The CDR3 loop spans 15 amino acids. The CDR3 nucleotides read TGTGCCAGCAGCTTCGGGGACACTTACCAAGAGACCCAGTACTTC. As protein: CASSFGDTYQETQYF.

The rearrangement joins TRBV5-1 to TRBJ1-1, with D possibly matching TRBD1 (5 bases). The germline V gene encodes CDR1 SGHRS and CDR2 YFSETQ. Between the trimmed V and J ends, which lost 7 bases and 3 bases, there was a span of 16 bases. The CDR3 is 14 residues long. The CDR3 sequence is CASGEAGRDTEAFF. CDR3 sequence (DNA): TGCGCCAGCGGGGAGGCAGGGAGGGACACTGAAGCTTTCTTT.

The V and J genes are TRBV7-9 and TRBJ2-5; 9 bases align to TRBD1. The junction had 5 bases not matched to a gene; V was cut back by 3 bases and J by 3 bases. The CDR3 runs to 15 residues. Germline V gene lookup returns CDR1 SEHNR and CDR2 FQNEAQ (reference sequence). The DNA for the CDR3 is TGTGCCAGCAGCTTCTACCGGGACAGGGAAGAGACCCAGTACTTC. This gives the protein CASSFYRDREETQYF.

This clone showed up just a few times. V usage is TRBV4-1 and J usage is TRBJ2-7; 10 nucleotides align to TRBD1. The CDR3 runs to 15 residues. With V trimmed by 4 bases and J by 2 bases, 5 bases remained unmatched. The germline CDR1 and CDR2 sequences are MGHRA and YSYEKL. The DNA for the CDR3 is TGCGCCAGCAGCCGCTCCGGGACAGGGGCCTACGAGCAGTACTTC. This gives the protein CASSRSGTGAYEQYF.

The chain uses TRBV18 and TRBJ2-1; weak D call: TRBD1 (5 bases). The CDR3 consists of 16 residues. Germline V CDR1 and CDR2: KGHSH, LQKENI. V lost 2 bases and J 4 bases, leaving 15 bases between the germline ends. CDR3 sequence (DNA): TGTGCCAGCTCACCAGTTCAGGGTATCGCTTACAATGAGCAGTTCTTC. This codes for CASSPVQGIAYNEQFF.

J is TRBJ1-5 and V is TRBV15, with D possibly being TRBD1 (6 bases). The CDR3 has 15 amino acids. Trimming left V 0 bases short and J 4 bases short, with 10 bases between. Germline CDR1 is LNHNV and CDR2 is YYDKDF (reference sequence). The CDR3 region is CATSRDGTQNQPQHF. The CDR3 coding sequence is TGTGCCACCAGCAGAGATGGGACACAAAATCAGCCCCAGCATTTT.

This chain links TRBV6-5 with TRBJ2-5; 8 nucleotides agree with TRBD1. Trimming at V came to 8 bases and at J to 5 bases, leaving 10 bases not matched to a gene. CDR1 is MNHEY and CDR2 is SVGAGI in the germline V gene. This CDR3 has 14 residues. CDR3 protein: CASVVDRAVETQYF. DNA for the CDR3: TGTGCCAGCGTGGTGGACAGGGCGGTGGAGACCCAGTACTTC.

The chain couples TRBV7-9 to TRBJ1-2; D is possibly TRBD1 (6 bases). V shed 5 bases and J shed 5 bases, with 18 bases lying between them. CDR3 length equals 15 residues. Germline CDR1 SEHNR, CDR2 FQNEAQ (reference sequence). Written as DNA, the CDR3 is TGTGCCAGCAGCCCCCCCCAGGGGATGAAGTATGGCTACACCTTC. Its protein is CASSPPQGMKYGYTF.

This chain joins TRBV19 and TRBJ2-7, with TRBD1 as a possible D gene (5 bases). Trimming shortened V by 6 bases and J by 4 bases, and 7 bases separated the two germline ends. The CDR3 runs to 11 residues. Germline loops: CDR1 LNHDA, CDR2 SQIVND (reference sequence). The CDR3 sequence: CASSDRYEQYF. CDR3 nucleotide sequence: TGTGCCAGTAGCGACAGATACGAGCAGTACTTC.

The chain recombines TRBV27 with TRBJ1-3; D unclear. The CDR3 length is 14 residues. The V and J ends lost 5 bases and 7 bases respectively, with 15 bases between them. Germline V gives CDR1 MNHEY, CDR2 SMNVEV (reference sequence). CDR3 nucleotide sequence: TGTGCCAGCAGTAGATCGGCGGGCCGTAACACCATATATTTT. Its protein is CASSRSAGRNTIYF.

This chain links TRBV5-1 with TRBJ2-4, with 9 bases aligning to TRBD1. V dropped 3 bases and J dropped 6; count of bases not matched to a gene: 7. CDR1 and CDR2 (germline): SGHRS, YFSETQ. The CDR3 spans 15 residues. CDR3 sequence: CASSSLQGAGNIQYF. The CDR3 DNA reads as TGCGCCAGCAGCTCACTACAGGGGGCTGGAAACATTCAGTACTTC.

The chain couples TRBV7-9 to TRBJ2-2; D not certain. Germline V gene sequence: CDR1 SEHNR, CDR2 FQNEAQ (reference sequence). The germline V and J ends were trimmed by 8 bases and 2 bases, with 18 bases remaining between them. This CDR3 has 16 residues. The CDR3 coding sequence is TGTGCCAGCCCAAGCGTCTATAGGAGTAACACCGGGGAGCTGTTTTTT. It codes for CASPSVYRSNTGELFF.

The chain recombines TRBV27 with TRBJ2-1; 7 positions agree with TRBD2. The CDR3 runs to 15 residues. V lost 1 base and J lost 8; bases outside the gene matches: 8. The V gene's germline CDR1 is MNHEY and CDR2 SMNVEV (reference sequence). As DNA, the CDR3 is TGTGCCAGCAGTTTATACGGCGGGAGCCCCGATGAGCAGTTCTTC. Residues: CASSLYGGSPDEQFF.

The chain couples TRBV20-1 to TRBJ2-5, with 7 bases identical to TRBD2. After removal of 4 bases from V and 11 bases from J, the junction contained 7 bases not matched to a gene. Germline-derived CDR1 and CDR2 are DFQATT and SNEGSKA (reference sequence). The CDR3 totals 11 residues. This CDR3 is CSANSLREQYF. CDR3 DNA sequence: TGCAGTGCTAATTCGTTGCGGGAGCAGTACTTC.

The chain employs TRBV7-3 and TRBJ2-7; TRBD2 matches 7 bases. The ends lost 8 bases at V and 6 bases at J; junction bases unmatched: 10. The germline V gene has CDR1 SGHTA and CDR2 FQGTGA. This CDR3 region has 13 residues. This chain's CDR3 is CASGAGRWGEQYF. The CDR3 bases are TGTGCCAGCGGAGCGGGACGATGGGGCGAGCAGTACTTC.

This clone showed up just a few times. This chain connects TRBV7-9 to TRBJ2-1, with D possibly TRBD2 on 8 matching bases. The CDR3 totals 16 residues. Trimming left V 1 base short and J 8 bases short, with 18 bases between. CDR1 and CDR2 from the germline V gene are SEHNR and FQNEAQ (reference sequence). This CDR3 reads CASSLVPGLGGYEQFF. The CDR3 region has the DNA TGTGCCAGCAGCTTAGTACCGGGACTAGGGGGCTATGAGCAGTTCTTC.

The CDR3 DNA sequence: TGTGCCAGCAGCTTCGTAGCGGAGAACACCGGGGAGCTGTTTTTT. It yields the protein CASSFVAENTGELFF. The chain has TRBV5-6 and TRBJ2-2, with D perhaps matching TRBD2 (6 bases). Germline values: CDR1 SGHDT, CDR2 YYEEEE. CDR3 length: 15 residues. Between the trimmed V and J ends, which lost 2 bases and 1 base, there was a span of 9 bases.

The V and J genes are TRBV7-6 and TRBJ2-3; 13 bases line up with TRBD2. With 6 bases clipped from V and 0 bases from J, the junction kept 9 bases outside the gene matches. The germline V gene has CDR1 SGHVS and CDR2 FNYEAQ. The CDR3 is 18 residues long. This CDR3 reads CASRSGLAGTISTDTQYF. In DNA form, the CDR3 reads TGTGCCAGCAGATCGGGACTAGCGGGAACCATTAGCACAGATACGCAGTATTTT. The complete variable domain, with remaining parts taken from reference TRBV7-6 and TRBJ2-3, reads GAGVSQSPRYKVTKRGQDVALRCDPISGHVSLYWYRQALGQGPEFLTYFNYEAQQDKSGLPNDRFSAERPEGSISTLTIQRTEQRDSAMYRCASRSGLAGTISTDTQYFGPGTRLTVL.

J is TRBJ1-5 and V is TRBV27; D gene ambiguous. The CDR3 runs to 15 residues. Germline values: CDR1 MNHEY, CDR2 SMNVEV (reference sequence). V lost 6 bases, J lost 3 bases, and 15 bases lay in between. The CDR3, as DNA: TGTGCCAGCAGCTCAGGACTATCAATCAATCAGCCCCAGCATTTT. Translation: CASSSGLSINQPQHF.

The CDR3 sequence is CASSGGDTGTRYQETQYF. Written as DNA, the CDR3 is TGTGCCAGCAGCGGGGGGGATACCGGGACAAGATACCAAGAGACCCAGTACTTC. The rearrangement links TRBV2 to TRBJ2-5, with 8 bases identical to TRBD2. The CDR3 has 18 residues. Losses at the gene ends were 6 bases for V and 0 bases for J; bases not matched to a gene: 15. Germline V gene data show CDR1 as SNHLY and CDR2 as FYNNEI.

The chain recombines TRBV6-5 with TRBJ2-5; D not certain. V was clipped by 0 bases and J by 2 bases, with 13 bases between them. Germline V gives CDR1 MNHEY, CDR2 SVGAGI. The CDR3 has 16 residues. The CDR3 reads CASSYSNSRTQETQYF. CDR3 coding DNA: TGTGCCAGCAGTTACTCGAATTCACGTACACAAGAGACCCAGTACTTC.